The rows below give T cell receptor beta chains drawn from one sample of a study of technical replicates of blood from several donors. The repertoire was sequenced with immunoSEQ multiplex PCR; TCRdb's copy has only in-frame clones and lacks some. The sample records about 56,000 clones, more than 90% being singletons. Specimen: PBMCs. These receptors were collected from a human donor in good health. Some clones in this sample may be carry-over from other donors' samples. CDR3s include the opening cysteine and the closing phenylalanine or tryptophan. Each record gives: V gene, CDR3 protein.

v_call: TRBV28
cdr3_aa: CASRESSEAFF

v_call: TRBV5-4
cdr3_aa: CASSDAGGSYNEQFF

v_call: TRBV18
cdr3_aa: CASSPLPGRAGELFF

v_call: TRBV7-6
cdr3_aa: CASSRTGGSGEQYF

v_call: TRBV2
cdr3_aa: CASRTSGRVNEQFF

v_call: TRBV6-1
cdr3_aa: CASSEALPSGGNEQFF

v_call: TRBV7-2
cdr3_aa: CASSLVFLGSAGAFHEQFF

v_call: TRBV28
cdr3_aa: CASRRSGYGYTF

v_call: TRBV7-9
cdr3_aa: CASARPSGNTGELFF

v_call: TRBV9
cdr3_aa: CASSVAGYSTDTQYF

v_call: TRBV10-3
cdr3_aa: CAISGSGHTGELFF

v_call: TRBV5-6
cdr3_aa: CASSLLRQGEQYF

v_call: TRBV18
cdr3_aa: CASSERDGTNYGYTF

v_call: TRBV6-4
cdr3_aa: CASSDSAGGSTDTQYF

v_call: TRBV29-1
cdr3_aa: CSVEMVAGVYNEQFF

v_call: TRBV4-1
cdr3_aa: CASSQDLAGDASYNEQFF

v_call: TRBV5-1
cdr3_aa: CASSLVGDNQPQHF

v_call: TRBV27
cdr3_aa: CASRGRTGPFRIQETQYF

v_call: TRBV6-1
cdr3_aa: CASSEASYNSPLHF

v_call: TRBV5-1
cdr3_aa: CASSPLAGGPGEQYF

v_call: TRBV2
cdr3_aa: CASSPERGAHNEQFF

v_call: TRBV7-9
cdr3_aa: CASSRAVLTIGTQYF

v_call: TRBV2
cdr3_aa: CASSRGSNQPQHF

v_call: TRBV6-6
cdr3_aa: CASTPPGVNEQFF

v_call: TRBV7-2
cdr3_aa: CASSSRTAGRNTEAFF

v_call: TRBV4-3
cdr3_aa: CASSQDLANRGSKTQYF